This paragraph reports one T cell receptor beta chain. These data originate in a study of T cell changes during pregnancy in multiple sclerosis. Germline V lookup: CDR1 MRHNA, CDR2 SNTAGT. There are 17 residues in the CDR3. V shed 2 bases, J shed 9 bases, and the junction held 13 bases outside the gene matches. Assay used: immunoSEQ multiplex PCR; TCRdb lists only in-frame clones, some missing. The profile shows 9,500 to 12,000 clones, about 80% of them singletons. The receptor's source is a female donor in good health, enrolled as a control in a pregnancy study. The chain uses TRBV6-4 and TRBJ2-1, with 10 bases matching TRBD2. Sequencing used CD8+ T cells from peripheral blood mononuclear cells, obtained after pregnancy. The CDR3 spells CASSDEKSGGASGEQFF. In nucleotides, the CDR3 is TGTGCCAGCAGTGACGAAAAAAGCGGGGGGGCTTCGGGTGAGCAGTTCTTC.